This TCR beta chain is drawn from a study of OX40 agonist ivuxolimab in advanced cancers. In regard to this clone: What it binds is unknown.

The repertoire was sequenced with immunoSEQ multiplex PCR; TCRdb's copy has only in-frame clones and lacks some. The repertoire includes 35,000 to 45,000 clones, less than 95% of them detected once, and nearly 15% sits in the top ten. Study results and limitations: Certain nonresponders additionally had low normalized T-cell clonal expansion.

The CDR3 covers 13 residues. Deletions cut 0 bases from V and 6 bases from J, with 10 bases between. Germline V CDR1 and CDR2: SGDLS, YYNGEE. The rearrangement uses TRBV9 and TRBJ2-7, with a weak D call TRBD2 (6 bases). This TCR derives from an adult with an advanced solid tumor such as melanoma, head and neck, liver or kidney cancer. The sequenced sample was CD4+ or CD8+ T cells sorted from blood, obtained in a trial of the OX40 agonist ivuxolimab. The CDR3 region has the DNA TGTGCCAGCAGCGTAGGGACTATATCCGAGCAGTACTTC. Encoded protein: CASSVGTISEQYF.